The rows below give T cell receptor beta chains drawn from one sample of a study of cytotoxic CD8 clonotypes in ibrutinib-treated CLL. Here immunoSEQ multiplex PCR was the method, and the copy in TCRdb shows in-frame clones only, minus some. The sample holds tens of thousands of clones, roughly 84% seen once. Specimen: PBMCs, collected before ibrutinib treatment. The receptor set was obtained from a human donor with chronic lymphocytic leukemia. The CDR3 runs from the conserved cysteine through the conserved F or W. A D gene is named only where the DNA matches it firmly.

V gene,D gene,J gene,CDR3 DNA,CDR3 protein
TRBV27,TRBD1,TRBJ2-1,TGTGCCAGCAGTTCCTGGACAGGGGTGAACAATGAGCAGTTCTTC,CASSSWTGVNNEQFF
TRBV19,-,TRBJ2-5,TGTGCCAGTAGTATCGGACGAGAAGAGACCCAGTACTTC,CASSIGREETQYF
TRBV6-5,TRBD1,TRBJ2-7,TGTGCCAGCAGTTCGGCAGGGGGCTACGAGCAGTACTTC,CASSSAGGYEQYF
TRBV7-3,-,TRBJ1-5,TGTGCCAGCGGGCAGACTAATAGCAATCAGCCCCAGCATTTT,CASGQTNSNQPQHF
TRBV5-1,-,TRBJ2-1,TGCGCCAGCAGCTTGTTCGCAGGGACGGACAATGAGCAGTTCTTC,CASSLFAGTDNEQFF
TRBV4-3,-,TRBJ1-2,TGCGCCAGCAGCCAATTTGACCGGGGGATCTATGGCTACACCTTC,CASSQFDRGIYGYTF
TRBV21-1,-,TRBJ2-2,TGTGCCAGCAGCAAAGCTTTCGTAGGGGCGGACACCGGGGAGCTGTTTTTT,CASSKAFVGADTGELFF
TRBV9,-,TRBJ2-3,TGTGCCAGCAGCGTAGCTGGGGGCGGGGATACGCAGTATTTT,CASSVAGGGDTQYF
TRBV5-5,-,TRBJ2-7,TGTGCCAGCAGCGATGAATCCTACGAGCAGTACTTC,CASSDESYEQYF
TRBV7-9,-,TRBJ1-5,TGTGCCAGCAGCTTAGGGGCAGGGTCAGGCATGTCCCAGCATTTT,CASSLGAGSGMSQHF
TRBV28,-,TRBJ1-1,TGTGCCAGCAGTCCAACATATACGCGGTGGGCAGGGAACAACACTGAAGCTTTCTTT,CASSPTYTRWAGNNTEAFF
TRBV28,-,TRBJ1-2,TGTGCCAGTAAACCGGGACCCGCTGACTCCTATGGCTACACCTTC,CASKPGPADSYGYTF
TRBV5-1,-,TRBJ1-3,TGCGCCAGCAGCCCACAGGGCGAAGGAAACACCATATATTTT,CASSPQGEGNTIYF
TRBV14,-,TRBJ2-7,TGTGCCAGCAGCCAAGATAGGGGCAGGGCCTACGAGCAGTACTTC,CASSQDRGRAYEQYF
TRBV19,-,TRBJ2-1,TGTGCCAGTAGAACAGGGTATTACGATGAGCAGTTCTTC,CASRTGYYDEQFF
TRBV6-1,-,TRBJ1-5,TGTGCCAGCAGTGCCGTTCCGGATCAGCCCCAGCATTTT,CASSAVPDQPQHF
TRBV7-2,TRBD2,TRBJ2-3,TGTGCCAGCAGTCGGAAGTGGGGACTAGCGGGAGGTTGGGCAGATACGCAGTATTTT,CASSRKWGLAGGWADTQYF
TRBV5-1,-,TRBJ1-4,TGCGCCAGCAGCTTTTCGCAGGGGAATGAAAAACTGTTTTTT,CASSFSQGNEKLFF
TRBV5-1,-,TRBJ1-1,TGCGCCAGCAGCTTGGGGGTAGCCGGGGCAGTAGCTTTCTTT,CASSLGVAGAVAFF
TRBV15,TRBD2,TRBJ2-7,TGTGCCACCAGCTCTGGGAGGGCTGGCTACGAGCAGTACTTC,CATSSGRAGYEQYF
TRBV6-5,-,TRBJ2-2,TGTGCCAGCAGTTCTGGAGGGGCGAGTTTATCCGGGGAGCTGTTTTTT,CASSSGGASLSGELFF
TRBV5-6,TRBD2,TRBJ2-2,TGTGCCAGCAGCTTGAGGACTAGCGGGACGAACACCGGGGAGCTGTTTTTT,CASSLRTSGTNTGELFF